Listed below are T cell receptor beta chains from one sample, sequenced in a study of blood T cell repertoires in COVID-19. Using immunoSEQ multiplex PCR, the repertoire was profiled, and TCRdb retains in-frame clones only, with some absent. The sample lists 300,000 to 400,000 clones, 85% to 90% occurring once. The sample was peripheral blood. The source of these receptors is a human donor in a cohort sampled during active COVID-19. The CDR3 runs from the conserved cysteine through the conserved F or W. The D gene is left open where the match is weak.

D | J | V | length | CDR3
TRBD2 | TRBJ2-5 | TRBV5-5 | 17 | CASSSQNIIAGVETQYF
NA | TRBJ1-1 | TRBV7-2 | 18 | CASSLYFGLGGMNTEAFF
NA | TRBJ1-5 | TRBV6-1 | 15 | CASSENVGGNQPQHF
NA | TRBJ2-7 | TRBV29-1 | 12 | CSGRSRSHEQYF
TRBD1 | TRBJ2-1 | TRBV5-8 | 17 | CASSLGGGAGSYNEQFF
TRBD2 | TRBJ2-7 | TRBV4-2 | 22 | CASSQDLYEVTSGRWGAYEQYF
NA | TRBJ1-6 | TRBV5-1 | 16 | CASSLKGGSYNSPLHF
NA | TRBJ2-7 | TRBV19 | 14 | CASSTSSSSYEQYF
NA | TRBJ1-2 | TRBV7-9 | 16 | CASSSYHIQGLHGYTF
NA | TRBJ2-2 | TRBV2 | 14 | CASDPGVNTGELFF
TRBD1 | TRBJ1-1 | TRBV5-1 | 13 | CASSSGTGLGTFF
NA | TRBJ2-1 | TRBV12-3/TRBV12-4 | 12 | CASSYAINEQFF
NA | TRBJ1-2 | TRBV9 | 15 | CASSRDVARSYGYTF
NA | TRBJ2-1 | TRBV11-2 | 11 | CASTYFREQFF
NA | TRBJ1-2 | TRBV5-8 | 16 | CASTHLGTEGKGGYTF
TRBD2 | TRBJ2-7 | TRBV6-2/TRBV6-3 | 16 | CASSLGTSVLTYEQYF
NA | TRBJ1-4 | TRBV27 | 13 | CASSSLKIMELFF
TRBD2 | TRBJ2-2 | TRBV5-5 | 16 | CASSLRRGANTGELFF
NA | TRBJ1-2 | TRBV19 | 12 | CASSLRAYGYTF
NA | TRBJ1-2 | TRBV9 | 13 | CASSGGTGPGYTF
NA | TRBJ1-6 | TRBV4-1 | 13 | CASTPAGSSPLHF
TRBD2 | TRBJ2-1 | TRBV11-2 | 15 | CASSFTSGEYNEQFF
TRBD2 | TRBJ2-2 | TRBV3-1/TRBV3-2 | 17 | CASTKLTSGINTGELFF
TRBD2 | TRBJ2-1 | TRBV3-1/TRBV3-2 | 16 | CASSQGLAGVGNEQFF
NA | TRBJ2-7 | TRBV4-2 | 15 | CASSQEVGGAYEQYF
NA | TRBJ2-7 | TRBV4-2 | 17 | CASSQDPRTIRSYEQYF
TRBD2 | TRBJ2-3 | TRBV7-3 | 17 | CASSPTPSGGAGDTQYF
TRBD2 | TRBJ2-5 | TRBV6-4 | 16 | CASSDSSAGLQETQYF
TRBD1 | TRBJ1-2 | TRBV28 | 15 | CASSPPDRANYGYTF
TRBD2 | TRBJ2-1 | TRBV6-6 | 18 | CASSPPKLAGDTYNEQFF
NA | TRBJ1-6 | TRBV7-2 | 13 | CASTATRSSPLHF
NA | TRBJ2-2 | TRBV12-3/TRBV12-4 | 13 | CASSGQATGELFF
NA | TRBJ1-4 | TRBV9 | 15 | CASSPPGAGDEKLFF
TRBD2 | TRBJ2-4 | TRBV19 | 17 | CASSTSWGRDVRNIQYF
TRBD2 | TRBJ2-5 | TRBV25-1 | 18 | CASSESTGGTTDEETQYF
NA | TRBJ1-3 | TRBV11-2 | 14 | CASSFDSSGNTIYF
NA | TRBJ1-1 | TRBV3-1/TRBV3-2 | 13 | CASSLTEYTEAFF
NA | TRBJ2-1 | TRBV24-1 | 16 | CATSDSLRQEDNEQFF
TRBD1 | TRBJ2-5 | TRBV7-2 | 15 | CASSLLRGKRETQYF
TRBD1 | TRBJ2-7 | TRBV6-1 | 14 | CASSEGGQGYEQYF
TRBD1 | TRBJ1-2 | TRBV30 | 16 | CAWSVQGGQAGGGYTF